The source of this TCR beta chain is a study of cytomegalovirus exposure and HLA in healthy donors. The study's findings and limits: More clonal expansion characterized HLA-associated TCR beta chains than equally common others in a later analysis. Researchers reported in a later analysis that a missense DCLRE1C variant was tied to TCR beta V- and J-gene trimming.

About this clone: Its specificity is unknown.

The PCR was carried out with 60 Vbeta primers and 13 Jbeta primers. Repertoires were generated with immunoSEQ multiplex PCR, while TCRdb's copy carries only in-frame clones and drops some. The data contain under 150,000 clones, more than 75% of them seen just once; the ten biggest clones take up roughly 5.2%. Germline V lookup: CDR1 GTSNPN, CDR2 SVGIG (reference sequence). Trimming pared 2 bases from V and 14 bases from J, leaving 21 bases between. There are 14 residues in the CDR3. This TCR was sampled from a woman aged 25 to 45 in good health and CMV-seronegative. The source material was PBMCs. V and J are TRBV30 and TRBJ1-4, with D hard to call. The CDR3 DNA is TGTGCCTGGAGTCACGGGGAAGGCCCGGTAGGGCTGTTTTTT. Protein sequence: CAWSHGEGPVGLFF.